Here is one T cell receptor (beta chain) with its context. This specimen comes from a study of T cells after yellow fever vaccination. TCRdb recomputed calls from the 5' RACE reads with MiXCR, one row per CDR3 protein. The sample has under 400,000 distinct CDR3 sequences, around a tenth seen once. Germline V lookup: CDR1 SQVTM, CDR2 ANQGSEA. This CDR3 comprises 16 residues. The V and J ends lost 0 bases and 7 bases respectively, with 18 bases between them. V usage is TRBV29-1 and J usage is TRBJ1-4, with D tentatively TRBD1 (5 bases). Sequenced here: PBMCs, sampled on the day of the first yellow fever vaccination. This sequence originates from a man aged 18 to 29 who received the YFV17D yellow fever vaccine. The CDR3 DNA follows: TGCAGCGTTGAAGATCGGGACTTTCCGGGATCTGAAAAACTGTTTTTT. It translates to CSVEDRDFPGSEKLFF.